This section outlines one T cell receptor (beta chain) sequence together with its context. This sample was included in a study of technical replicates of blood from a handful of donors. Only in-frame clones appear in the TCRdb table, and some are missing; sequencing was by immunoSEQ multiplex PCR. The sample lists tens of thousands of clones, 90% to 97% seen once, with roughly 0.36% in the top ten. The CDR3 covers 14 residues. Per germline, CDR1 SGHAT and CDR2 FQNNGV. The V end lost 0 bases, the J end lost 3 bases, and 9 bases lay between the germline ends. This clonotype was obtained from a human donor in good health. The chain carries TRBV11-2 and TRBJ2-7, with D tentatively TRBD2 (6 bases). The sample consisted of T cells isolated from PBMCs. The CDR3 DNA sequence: TGTGCCAGCAGCTTAGATCTGGGAGGCTACGAGCAGTACTTC. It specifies CASSLDLGGYEQYF.